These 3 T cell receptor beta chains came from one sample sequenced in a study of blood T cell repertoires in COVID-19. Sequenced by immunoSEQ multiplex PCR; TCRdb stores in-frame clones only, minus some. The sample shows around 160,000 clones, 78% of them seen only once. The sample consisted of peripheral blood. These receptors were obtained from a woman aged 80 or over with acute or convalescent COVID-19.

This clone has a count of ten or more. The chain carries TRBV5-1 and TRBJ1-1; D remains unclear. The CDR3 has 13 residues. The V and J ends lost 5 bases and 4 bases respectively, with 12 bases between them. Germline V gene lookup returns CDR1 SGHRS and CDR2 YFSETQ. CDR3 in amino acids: CASSPGSITEAFF. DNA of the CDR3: TGCGCCAGCAGTCCGGGTTCTATCACTGAAGCTTTCTTT.

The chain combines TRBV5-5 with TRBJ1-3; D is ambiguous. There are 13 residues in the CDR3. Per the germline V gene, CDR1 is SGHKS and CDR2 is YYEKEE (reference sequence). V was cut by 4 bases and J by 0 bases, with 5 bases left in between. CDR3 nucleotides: TGTGCCAGCAGCCCGTACTCTGGAAACACCATATATTTT. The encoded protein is CASSPYSGNTIYF.

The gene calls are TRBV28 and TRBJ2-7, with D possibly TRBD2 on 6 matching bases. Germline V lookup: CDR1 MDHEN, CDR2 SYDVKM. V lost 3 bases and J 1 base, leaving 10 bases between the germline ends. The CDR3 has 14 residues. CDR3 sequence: CASSLGGLSYEQYF. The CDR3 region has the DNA TGTGCCAGCAGTTTGGGGGGTTTGTCCTACGAGCAGTACTTC.